The next 5 T cell receptor beta chains were all read from a single sample in a study of T cells in localized non-small cell lung cancer. Here immunoSEQ multiplex PCR was the method, and the copy in TCRdb shows in-frame clones only, minus some. The data show about 2,500 clones, with less than 30% seen just once and roughly 22% held by the top ten. Sample: normal lung tissue next to the tumor, taken before any cancer treatment. These receptors were obtained from a man between 40 and 70 years old with stage II squamous cell lung carcinoma.

This clone came up a few times. The chain carries TRBV28 and TRBJ2-7; 9 bases match TRBD2. The V gene's germline CDR1 is MDHEN and CDR2 SYDVKM. This CDR3 spans 12 amino acids. With 8 bases clipped from V and 6 bases from J, the junction kept 5 bases outside the gene matches. This CDR3 is CASGAGGREQYF. In nucleotides, the CDR3 is TGTGCCAGCGGTGCGGGGGGGCGCGAGCAGTACTTC.

The rearrangement uses TRBV30 and TRBJ1-5; D is uncertain. Trimming took off 0 bases at V and 7 bases at J, with 10 bases between the two ends. Germline lookup yields CDR1 GTSNPN and CDR2 SVGIG (reference sequence). CDR3 length equals 13 residues. The CDR3, as DNA: TGTGCCTGGAGTGTAGGGTCTGGGCAGCCCCAGCATTTT. Protein sequence: CAWSVGSGQPQHF.

This clone turned up a few times. The chain recombines TRBV6-8 with TRBJ1-1; TRBD1 is a possible D gene (6 bases). Looked up from germline, CDR1 is MNHGY and CDR2 is SAAAGT. V was pared by 0 bases and J by 1 base, with 9 bases between. The CDR3 totals 15 residues. In nucleotides, the CDR3 is TGTGCCAGCAGTTACTCGAGGGGGGCGAACACTGAAGCTTTCTTT. It translates to CASSYSRGANTEAFF.

By sample share, this clone is medium-sized. The chain combines TRBV6-8 with TRBJ1-1; TRBD1 matches at 9 bases. The CDR3 runs to 14 residues. Germline CDR1 is MNHGY and CDR2 is SAAAGT. V shed 4 bases, J shed 8 bases, and the junction held 8 bases outside the gene matches. The CDR3 reads CASSFQTGGREAFF. CDR3 nucleotide sequence: TGTGCCAGCAGTTTTCAAACAGGGGGCCGCGAAGCTTTCTTT.

This clone was recorded a few times. V gene TRBV11-3 combines with J gene TRBJ2-5; D uncertain. V lost 4 bases and J 2 bases, leaving 14 bases between the germline ends. The CDR3 totals 15 residues. Germline loops: CDR1 SGHNT, CDR2 YENEEA. In DNA, the CDR3 is TGTGCCAGCAGCTGGAGTCCGGTGGTACAAGAGACCCAGTACTTC. Translation: CASSWSPVVQETQYF.